This record covers a single TCR beta chain. Its target antigen remains unknown. Within one base of it there is no much larger clone, and no base qualities were kept. The sample comes from a study of CD4 T cells in relation to SARS-CoV-2 and coronaviruses (dated by TCRdb to the early 2020s). Regarding the study in general: Shared crossreactive spike epitopes were mapped to their HLA restriction using patient-derived lymphoblastoid cell lines. The Adaptive Biotechnologies TCR-sequencing kit was used to sequence samples from a few pre-COVID donors and the naive versus memory experiments, whereas other data were Illumina-based. For other donors in the study, expansion assays were sequenced with a different, Illumina-based TCR-beta assay. At the level of individual TCR clonotypes, the study evaluated whether memory CD4+ T cells crossreact between the spike proteins of SARS-CoV-2 and those of common cold coronaviruses.

Uncultured naive and memory CD4+ T cell DNA received deep-resolution immunoSEQ TCR-beta sequencing. Processing in the source paper ran as follows. During preprocessing, nonproductive sequences were removed, along with CDR3s that did not begin with C, did not end with F or W, or were shorter than 7 amino acids. Cultured and uncultured naive and memory CD4+ repertoires were searched for previously identified spike- and CEF-reactive CDR3s. Pairwise Levenshtein distance, computed with the stringdist R package after three terminal residues were trimmed from each end, was used as the measure of CDR3 homology. TCRdb took this table from immuneACCESS and kept in-frame rearrangements with V and J called. Such tables lack part of the clones; where checked against another copy, unresolved V genes explain under half of the gap, and the rest is unexplained. V and J calls and clone size follow that table, whereas D and trimming were derived from the DNA. In all, the sample holds about 68,000 clones, and 80% to 95% of those were seen once. The top ten clonotypes cover around 0.23% of the sample.

Broader findings and caveats from the paper: Crossreactivity analysis was centred on spike protein, so crossreactivity against other viral proteins was not assessed. Naive versus memory sequencing indicated that memory recall responses, rather than primary responses primed during culture, are detected by the assay. Because no donor provided both pre-pandemic and post-infection samples, tracing the source of pre-existing responses was limited. Compared with monoreactive clones, crossreactive clones had significantly weaker SARS-CoV-2-driven expansion, a result consistent with antigenic imprinting. Memory CD4+ clonotypes crossrecognizing SARS-CoV-2 and at least one common cold coronavirus spike were found in roughly 59% of donors. The study was limited by small numbers of patients and tested TCRs.

CD4+ T cells from unexposed donors were collected before the COVID-19 pandemic (2011-2018). To separate naive from memory CD4+ T cells, cryopreserved PBMCs first underwent CD4 enrichment and then EasySep naive CD4+ T cell enrichment. The leukapheresis product for the unexposed donors was obtained through commercial purchase. Ficoll-Paque PLUS gradient centrifugation was used to isolate PBMCs from either whole blood or leukapheresis product. PBMCs were either used fresh in the expansion assay or cryopreserved at -140 degrees C. The QIAamp Micro DNA Kit was used to extract genomic DNA from the CD4+ T cells. Sample: naive CD4+ T cells from PBMCs. The sample's cell subset or site label is to be understood as: naive CD4+ T cells isolated by negative enrichment. This TCR was recovered from a human donor in good health.

The nucleotide sequence is TGTGCCAGCAGACGGACAGTCAATCAGCCCCAGCATTTT. The encoded protein is CASRRTVNQPQHF. In this chain, TRBV12-3 or TRBV12-4 is recombined with TRBJ1-5; perhaps TRBD1 is the D gene, with 6 bases matching. Deletion took 6 bases off V and 3 bases off J, with a span of 9 bases between the germline ends. Measured from the cysteine to the phenylalanine, the CDR3 is 13 residues long. The read is trimmed to its CDR3 DNA, 39 bases read in frame from base 1.